These T cell receptor beta chains were read from a single sample in a study of preoperative IRX-2 immunotherapy in early breast cancer. TCRdb keeps only in-frame clones here, not all; method: immunoSEQ multiplex PCR. This table has about 3,900 clones, around 69% appearing once. Material: tumor tissue, obtained after IRX-2 immunotherapy. Every receptor here comes from a human donor with breast cancer. CDR3s include the opening cysteine and the closing phenylalanine or tryptophan. The order of the fields is CDR3 length, D gene, J gene, V gene, clone size, CDR3 protein, CDR3 DNA. The D gene is left open where the match is weak. Size is omitted from some rows. Given values are once, few, many or a class for expanded clones.

length: 13
D: NA
J: TRBJ2-5
V: TRBV6-8
size: medium-sized
CDR3: CAISVGLGETQYF
DNA: TGTGCCATCAGTGTGGGCCTGGGAGAGACCCAGTACTTC

length: 15
D: TRBD1
J: TRBJ2-1
V: TRBV6-8
size: NA
CDR3: CASSYSWTGNNEQFF
DNA: TGTGCCAGCAGTTACTCGTGGACAGGGAACAATGAGCAGTTCTTC

length: 17
D: NA
J: TRBJ1-5
V: TRBV19
size: few
CDR3: CASSPYGTGYSNQPQHF
DNA: TGTGCCAGTAGTCCTTACGGGACGGGATATAGCAATCAGCCCCAGCATTTT

length: 15
D: TRBD2
J: TRBJ2-7
V: TRBV6-8
size: NA
CDR3: CASSETSGSSYEQYF
DNA: TGTGCCAGCAGTGAGACTAGCGGGAGCTCCTACGAGCAGTACTTC

length: 15
D: TRBD1
J: TRBJ1-3
V: TRBV6-8
size: once
CDR3: CASSPGGSSGNTIYF
DNA: TGTGCCAGCAGTCCAGGGGGTTCCTCTGGAAACACCATATATTTT

length: 14
D: NA
J: TRBJ1-5
V: TRBV5-1
size: NA
CDR3: CASSPGDSNQPQHF
DNA: TGCGCCAGCAGCCCAGGAGATAGCAATCAGCCCCAGCATTTT